This record covers a single TCR beta chain. Its antigen remains unknown. In germline, CDR1 is SGHTA, CDR2 FQGNSA. This CDR3 spans 14 amino acids. J was trimmed by 10 bases and V by 4 bases; bases with no gene match: 4. This specimen belongs to a study of cytomegalovirus exposure and HLA in healthy donors. Findings of the study overall: The listing of roughly 160 TCR beta chains classed them as cytomegalovirus-associated. A later analysis reportedly found that, within productive TCRs, an Asian-associated ancestry cluster had fewer N-insertions than the mean observed across the roughly 690 donors.

PCR amplification relied on 60 Vbeta primers (plus 13 Jbeta primers). Generated by immunoSEQ multiplex PCR, the TCRdb table keeps only in-frame clones and is missing some. This sample has 180,000 or so clones, with around 80% found just once. The genes are TRBV7-2 and TRBJ1-4; TRBD1 matches at 12 bases. Sequencing was done on a sample of PBMCs. The receptor was derived from a female donor in good health and CMV-seronegative. The CDR3 region has the DNA TGTGCCAGCAGCTGGGACAGGGGGCCGGGAAAACTGTTTTTT. Translation gives CASSWDRGPGKLFF. Together with reference TRBV7-2 and TRBJ1-4, the CDR3 gives the full variable domain: GAGVSQSPSNKVTEKGKDVELRCDPISGHTALYWYRQSLGQGLEFLIYFQGNSAPDKSGLPSDRFSAERTGGSVSTLTIQRTQQEDSAVYLCASSWDRGPGKLFFGSGTQLSVL.